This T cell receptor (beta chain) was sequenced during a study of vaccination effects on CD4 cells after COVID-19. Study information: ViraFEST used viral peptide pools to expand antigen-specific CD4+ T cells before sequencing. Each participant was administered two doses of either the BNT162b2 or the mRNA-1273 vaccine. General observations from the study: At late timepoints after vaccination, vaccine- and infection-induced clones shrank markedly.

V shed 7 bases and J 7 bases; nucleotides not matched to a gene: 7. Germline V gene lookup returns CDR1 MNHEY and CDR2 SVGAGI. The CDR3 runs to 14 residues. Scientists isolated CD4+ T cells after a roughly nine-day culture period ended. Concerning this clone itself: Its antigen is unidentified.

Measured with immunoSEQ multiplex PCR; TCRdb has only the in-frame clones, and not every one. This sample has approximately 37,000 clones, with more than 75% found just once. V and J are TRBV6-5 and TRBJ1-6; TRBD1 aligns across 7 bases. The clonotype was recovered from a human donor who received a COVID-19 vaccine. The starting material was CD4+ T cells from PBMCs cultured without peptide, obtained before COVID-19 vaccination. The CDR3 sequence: CASTLDRRNSPLHF. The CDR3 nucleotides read TGTGCCAGCACCCTGGACAGGAGGAATTCACCCCTCCACTTT.